A single sample is the source of the 29 T cell receptor beta chains below, sequenced in a study of cytomegalovirus exposure and HLA in healthy donors. Profiled with immunoSEQ multiplex PCR; TCRdb holds only in-frame clones, not every one. The table has some 150,000 clones, about 88% seen once; the top ten hold about 8.2%. Sequencing was done on a sample of PBMCs. Every receptor here comes from a woman aged 18-29 years in good health and CMV-seropositive.

The chain uses TRBV29-1 and TRBJ2-5; 10 nucleotides align to TRBD1. Germline loops: CDR1 SQVTM, CDR2 ANQGSEA. This CDR3 has 13 amino acids. With 5 bases clipped from V and 5 bases from J, the junction kept 5 bases outside the gene matches. CDR3 in amino acids: CSVPTGGVETQYF. The CDR3 DNA follows: TGCAGCGTTCCGACAGGGGGCGTTGAGACCCAGTACTTC.

The rearrangement joins TRBV28 to TRBJ2-3; D is perhaps TRBD1 (6 bases). CDR1 and CDR2 from the germline V gene are MDHEN and SYDVKM. The CDR3 is made up of 14 amino acids. V gave up 11 bases and J gave up 5 bases, with 20 bases separating them. The CDR3 is CAGGVGGAEDTQYF. CDR3 nucleotide sequence: TGTGCCGGGGGTGTAGGGGGAGCCGAAGATACGCAGTATTTT.

The sample holds one count of this clone. The chain combines TRBV27 with TRBJ1-4, with D possibly TRBD1 on 5 matching bases. V was shortened by 0 bases and J by 13 bases, with 12 bases between the two germline ends. The CDR3 is 13 amino acids. In germline, CDR1 is MNHEY, CDR2 SMNVEV (reference sequence). The DNA for the CDR3 is TGTGCCAGCAGTTTATCCAGGGCGAACGGACTGTTTTTT. This sequence encodes CASSLSRANGLFF.

The V gene is TRBV5-1, the J gene TRBJ1-4; D is unresolved. The CDR3 contains 14 residues. Germline lookup yields CDR1 SGHRS and CDR2 YFSETQ. V gave up 5 bases and J gave up 6 bases, with 14 bases separating them. For the CDR3, the DNA is TGCGCCAGCAGGACTTGGGTTACGGATGAAAAACTGTTTTTT. As protein: CASRTWVTDEKLFF.

The chain employs TRBV19 and TRBJ1-5, with 7 bases fitting TRBD1. In germline, CDR1 is LNHDA, CDR2 SQIVND (reference sequence). J was trimmed by 6 bases and V by 4 bases; bases with no gene match: 12. The CDR3 extends over 16 amino acids. The CDR3 loop is CASSTSGTVQGQPQHF. In DNA form, the CDR3 reads TGTGCCAGTAGTACTTCGGGGACAGTGCAGGGTCAGCCCCAGCATTTT.

J is TRBJ2-1 and V is TRBV5-6, with 11 nucleotides matching TRBD2. V was clipped by 1 base and J by 3 bases; unmatched bases: 3. Germline V gene sequence: CDR1 SGHDT, CDR2 YYEEEE. This CDR3 has 16 residues. This chain's CDR3 is CASSLTLAGGYNEQFF. CDR3 sequence (DNA): TGTGCCAGCAGCTTGACCCTAGCGGGGGGCTACAATGAGCAGTTCTTC.

This clone was seen a single time. This rearrangement joins TRBV18 to TRBJ1-1; D unresolved. The V gene's germline CDR1 is KGHSH and CDR2 LQKENI. This CDR3 is built from 13 residues. Trimming removed 3 bases at V and 3 bases at J, with 8 bases between. The CDR3 loop is CASSPRTDTEAFF. DNA for the CDR3: TGTGCCAGCTCACCGAGAACCGACACTGAAGCTTTCTTT.

The chain is built from TRBV6-5 and TRBJ1-4; TRBD1 is a possible D gene (5 bases). Trimming took off 7 bases at V and 5 bases at J, with 14 bases between the two ends. Germline V gene lookup returns CDR1 MNHEY and CDR2 SVGAGI. There are 14 residues in the CDR3. The CDR3 nucleotides are TGTGCCAGCACGTCGCGCCCAGGGAATGAAAAACTGTTTTTT. Translating it yields CASTSRPGNEKLFF.

The chain is built from TRBV2 and TRBJ1-1; no firm D call. This CDR3 has 13 amino acids. Germline values: CDR1 SNHLY, CDR2 FYNNEI. V shed 6 bases and J shed 6 bases, with 14 bases lying between them. This CDR3 is CASSRTGTAEAFF. For the CDR3, the DNA is TGTGCCAGCAGCCGAACGGGAACCGCTGAAGCTTTCTTT.

This chain links TRBV29-1 with TRBJ2-3; 12 bases fit TRBD2. Germline V CDR1 and CDR2: SQVTM, ANQGSEA. The trim removed 7 bases at V and 2 bases at J, leaving 4 bases unmatched. CDR3 length equals 14 residues. The CDR3 region is CSGTSGTYTDTQYF. DNA for the CDR3: TGCAGCGGGACTAGCGGGACCTACACAGATACGCAGTATTTT.

This chain connects TRBV4-1 to TRBJ2-3; 9 nucleotides agree with TRBD2. V trimming: 0 bases; J trimming: 8 bases; junction bases outside the gene matches: 9. Germline V lookup: CDR1 MGHRA, CDR2 YSYEKL. This CDR3 region has 16 residues. In DNA, the CDR3 is TGCGCCAGCAGCCAAGATCGCGCGGGGGGGCCTCGTACGCAGTATTTT. Protein sequence: CASSQDRAGGPRTQYF.

This clone was seen just once. The CDR3 region is CASSFGPHGNEKLFF. In DNA, the CDR3 is TGTGCCAGCAGCTTTGGGCCCCACGGTAATGAAAAACTGTTTTTT. The chain uses TRBV7-9 and TRBJ1-4; D remains unclear. Germline V gene sequence: CDR1 SEHNR, CDR2 FQNEAQ (reference sequence). The CDR3 has 15 residues. Trimming shortened V by 3 bases and J by 4 bases, and 12 bases separated the two germline ends.

This clone is a singleton in its sample. This sequence joins TRBV5-1 and TRBJ2-7; D is possibly TRBD2 (6 bases). V was cut by 5 bases and J by 2 bases, with 8 bases left in between. Germline CDR1 and CDR2: SGHRS and YFSETQ. This CDR3 spans 12 amino acids. CDR3 loop: CASSGGPYEQYF. The CDR3 bases are TGCGCCAGCAGTGGAGGGCCCTACGAGCAGTACTTC.

This clone came up a few times. V usage is TRBV19 and J usage is TRBJ1-1; 10 positions match TRBD1. V dropped 4 bases and J dropped 5; count of bases not matched to a gene: 7. The CDR3 is 15 residues long. Germline CDR1 is LNHDA and CDR2 is SQIVND (reference sequence). The chain's CDR3 is CASSTRDRGLTEAFF. The CDR3 DNA is TGTGCCAGTAGTACCCGGGACAGGGGTTTAACTGAAGCTTTCTTT.

The chain links TRBV5-1 to TRBJ2-5, with a possible D match to TRBD2 (6 bases). Germline V CDR1 and CDR2: SGHRS, YFSETQ. Trimming left V 1 base short and J 5 bases short, with 12 bases between. This CDR3 is 14 amino acids long. The CDR3 loop reads CASSLSVGGETQYF. CDR3 bases: TGCGCCAGCAGCTTGTCTGTTGGGGGGGAGACCCAGTACTTC.

Written as DNA, the CDR3 is TGTGCCAGCAGCTTAGGAGGGGGCGGCAACTATGGCTACACCTTC. It encodes CASSLGGGGNYGYTF. The chain joins TRBV7-2 to TRBJ1-2, with TRBD1 matching 7 bases. The CDR3 has 15 amino acids. CDR1 and CDR2 (germline): SGHTA, FQGNSA. V shed 1 base, J shed 2 bases, and the junction held 4 bases outside the gene matches.

The V call is TRBV9, the J call TRBJ2-1; 9 nucleotides line up with TRBD2. The CDR3 has 16 residues. J was trimmed by 5 bases and V by 4 bases; bases with no gene match: 10. The V gene's germline CDR1 is SGDLS and CDR2 YYNGEE. The CDR3 sequence is CASSPAGGGADNEQFF. The CDR3 bases are TGTGCCAGCAGCCCAGCGGGCGGGGGGGCCGACAATGAGCAGTTCTTC. The full variable domain, completed using reference TRBV9 and TRBJ2-1, is DSGVTQTPKHLITATGQRVTLRCSPRSGDLSVYWYQQSLDQGLQFLIQYYNGEERAKGNILERFSAQQFPDLHSELNLSSLELGDSALYFCASSPAGGGADNEQFFGPGTRLTVL.

For the CDR3, the DNA is TGTGCCACCACCCTAGGGGCGCCACCCTACGAGCAGTACTTC. Its translation is CATTLGAPPYEQYF. The chain is built from TRBV6-1 and TRBJ2-7; D might be TRBD1 (5 bases). From germline, CDR1 is MNHNS and CDR2 SASEGT. V gave up 10 bases and J gave up 2 bases, with 18 bases separating them. The CDR3 is 14 amino acids.

The rearrangement joins TRBV25-1 to TRBJ1-2; unclear D gene. This CDR3 is 12 amino acids long. Germline V gene lookup returns CDR1 MGHDK and CDR2 SYGVNS. V shed 8 bases and J shed 8 bases, with 15 bases lying between them. The CDR3 sequence: CASGWTVGGYTF. In nucleotides, the CDR3 is TGTGCCAGCGGCTGGACTGTAGGCGGCTACACCTTC.

The V and J genes are TRBV6-5 and TRBJ2-7; weak D call: TRBD1 (6 bases). This CDR3 has 16 amino acids. Trimming took 0 bases from V and 3 from J, leaving 15 bases between them. CDR1 is MNHEY, CDR2 SVGAGI, per germline. Here the CDR3 DNA reads TGTGCCAGCAGTTACTCCCAAGGCAGGGGCCTCTACGAGCAGTACTTC. This encodes CASSYSQGRGLYEQYF.

This chain connects TRBV5-1 to TRBJ2-3; 7 bases fit TRBD1. CDR1 and CDR2 from the germline V gene are SGHRS and YFSETQ. The CDR3 contains 15 residues. The ends lost 2 bases at V and 2 bases at J; junction bases unmatched: 5. CDR3 protein: CASSFRQGTTDTQYF. As DNA, the CDR3 is TGCGCCAGCAGCTTCCGACAGGGAACCACAGATACGCAGTATTTT.

The sample holds one count of this clone. This chain connects TRBV5-1 to TRBJ2-5, with unresolved D. Germline lookup yields CDR1 SGHRS and CDR2 YFSETQ. Trimming removed 0 bases at V and 3 bases at J, with 6 bases between. The CDR3 has 13 residues. The DNA for the CDR3 is TGCGCCAGCAGCTTGGGGGCAGAAGAGACCCAGTACTTC. Amino acid sequence: CASSLGAEETQYF.

This clone was detected only once. The J gene is TRBJ1-3, the V gene TRBV7-9; D unclear. The V end was cut by 2 bases, the J end by 2 bases, with 10 bases between. Germline-derived CDR1 and CDR2 are SEHNR and FQNEAQ (reference sequence). CDR3 length equals 15 residues. Written as DNA, the CDR3 is TGTGCCAGCAGCTTACTCGAGGGAGCTGGAAACACCATATATTTT. Translating it yields CASSLLEGAGNTIYF.

The chain recombines TRBV28 with TRBJ2-7; 8 bases align to TRBD2. In germline, CDR1 is MDHEN, CDR2 SYDVKM. This CDR3 region has 12 residues. Trimming at V came to 8 bases and at J to 4 bases, leaving 4 bases not matched to a gene. The CDR3 coding sequence is TGTGCCAGCTCGGGAGGGATTTACGAGCAGTACTTC. Translating it yields CASSGGIYEQYF.

The genes are TRBV5-1 and TRBJ2-2; 9 bases map to TRBD1. The CDR3 is 15 amino acids. Trimming removed 5 bases from V and 5 bases from J; junction bases left unmatched: 7. Germline assignment: CDR1 SGHRS and CDR2 YFSETQ. The CDR3 coding sequence is TGCGCCAGCAGGCCCGGGACAGGGTGGACCGGGGAGCTGTTTTTT. The encoded protein is CASRPGTGWTGELFF.

The chain uses TRBV27 and TRBJ2-5; 9 positions agree with TRBD2. There are 15 residues in the CDR3. CDR1 is MNHEY, CDR2 SMNVEV, per germline (reference sequence). Germline trimming cut 7 bases from V and 7 bases from J; bases unmatched to any gene: 13. CDR3: CASTLQAGGAGTQYF. CDR3 DNA: TGTGCCAGCACCCTTCAAGCGGGGGGCGCAGGGACCCAGTACTTC.

The sample holds many counts of this clone. The V call is TRBV13, the J call TRBJ2-1; the match to TRBD2 covers 8 bases. The ends lost 5 bases at V and 8 bases at J; junction bases unmatched: 17. Germline loops: CDR1 PRHDT, CDR2 FYEKMQ (reference sequence). This CDR3 region has 17 residues. The CDR3 here is CASSLRSSGGGVDEQFF. Here the CDR3 DNA reads TGTGCCAGCAGCCTCCGCTCAAGCGGGGGAGGGGTCGATGAGCAGTTCTTC.

The chain recombines TRBV4-1 with TRBJ2-7; D is possibly TRBD2 (6 bases). Trimming shortened V by 1 base and J by 0 bases, and 7 bases separated the two germline ends. Germline V gives CDR1 MGHRA, CDR2 YSYEKL. The CDR3 extends over 14 amino acids. This CDR3 reads CASSQVADSYEQYF. CDR3 coding DNA: TGCGCCAGCAGCCAAGTAGCGGACTCCTACGAGCAGTACTTC.

V usage is TRBV7-9 and J usage is TRBJ2-7; perhaps TRBD2 as D (6 bases). Germline V lookup: CDR1 SEHNR, CDR2 FQNEAQ (reference sequence). Deletions cut 2 bases from V and 0 bases from J, with 20 bases between. The CDR3 has 18 residues. CDR3 loop: CASSLKGGVVLSSYEQYF. The CDR3 bases are TGTGCCAGCAGCTTAAAAGGCGGGGTAGTTTTAAGCTCCTACGAGCAGTACTTC.